Following are 18 T cell receptor beta chains from one sample sequenced in a study of T cells in Graves' hyperthyroidism and ophthalmopathy. The investigators amplified TCR beta CDR3 regions from RNA transcripts. Researchers ran a first-round RT-PCR on the TCR CDR3 using the HTBI primer set. TCRdb re-called the multiplex PCR reads with MiXCR, one entry per CDR3 protein. Of fewer than 900,000 distinct CDR3 sequences listed, about a sixth are singletons. The sequenced material came from blood. The receptors come from a man in his late teens or twenties with Graves' hyperthyroidism.

The chain couples TRBV24-1 to TRBJ2-4, with no clear D. The length of the CDR3 is 17 residues. Trimming stripped 6 bases from V and 2 bases from J, with 19 bases between. CDR1 is KGHDR and CDR2 is SFDVKD in the germline V gene. CDR3 DNA: TGTGCCACCAGTAGATGTGGCTGTGGGCGGTCCAAAAACATTCAGTACTTC. Protein product: CATSRCGCGRSKNIQYF.

The V gene is TRBV28, the J gene TRBJ2-7, with 13 bases aligning to TRBD2. The CDR3 loop spans 17 amino acids. Germline V CDR1 and CDR2: MDHEN, SYDVKM. The V segment lost 4 bases and the J segment 4 bases; nucleotides outside the gene matches: 10. Written as DNA, the CDR3 is TGTGCCAGCAGTTCCTTGGCCGGACTAGCGGGGGTTTACGAGCAGTACTTC. Its protein product is CASSSLAGLAGVYEQYF.

V is TRBV10-3 and J is TRBJ2-7; 7 bases match TRBD1. CDR1 is ENHRY, CDR2 SYGVKD, per germline. The CDR3 length is 13 residues. V gave up 10 bases and J gave up 0 bases; unmatched junction bases: 6. The CDR3 DNA reads TGTGCCACCGGACAGGCGATCTCCTACGAGCAGTACTTC. Translated: CATGQAISYEQYF.

The rearrangement joins TRBV11-2 to TRBJ2-3; D uncertain. V was trimmed by 7 bases and J by 1 base, leaving 9 bases between them. This CDR3 comprises 13 residues. Germline V gives CDR1 SGHAT, CDR2 FQNNGV. The CDR3 loop is CASTQAGTDTQYF. In nucleotides, the CDR3 is TGTGCCAGCACCCAGGCTGGCACAGATACGCAGTATTTT.

This clonotype has ten or more counts. The CDR3 nucleotides are TGTGCCAGCAGCAGGACAGGGCTCACAGATACGCAGTATTTT. Translating gives CASSRTGLTDTQYF. The chain links TRBV7-2 to TRBJ2-3; 8 bases are a match to TRBD1. The germline V gene encodes CDR1 SGHTA and CDR2 FQGNSA. With 5 bases clipped from V and 2 bases from J, the junction kept 3 bases outside the gene matches. This CDR3 is built from 14 residues.

The table lists this clonotype with many counts. This chain connects TRBV10-3 to TRBJ1-5; D gene ambiguous. V was clipped by 2 bases and J by 4 bases, with 12 bases between them. The CDR3 covers 15 residues. The germline gives CDR1 ENHRY, CDR2 SYGVKD. The CDR3 spells CAISETEVGNQPQHF. DNA for the CDR3: TGTGCCATCAGTGAGACCGAGGTAGGGAATCAGCCCCAGCATTTT.

This clonotype has a count of ten or more. The chain combines TRBV2 with TRBJ2-7, with D maybe TRBD1 (6 bases). The germline CDR1 and CDR2 sequences are SNHLY and FYNNEI. V lost 10 bases, J lost 2 bases, and 15 bases lay in between. CDR3 length equals 13 residues. The CDR3, as DNA: TGTGCCATCTCGACAGGTCCCACCTACGAGCAGTACTTC. It specifies CAISTGPTYEQYF.

V usage is TRBV3-1 and J usage is TRBJ2-7, with D possibly being TRBD1 (5 bases). V dropped 5 bases and J dropped 6 bases, with 17 bases sitting between them. The CDR3 length is 14 residues. Germline V gene data show CDR1 as LGHDT and CDR2 as YNNKEL (reference sequence). The CDR3 spells CASSGVPQVGEQYF. CDR3 sequence (DNA): TGTGCCAGCAGCGGGGTCCCACAGGTGGGCGAGCAGTACTTC.

V usage is TRBV12-5 and J usage is TRBJ2-7; D is unclear. V lost 1 base and J 0 bases, leaving 7 bases between the germline ends. CDR3 size: 14 residues. Germline V lookup: CDR1 LGHNT, CDR2 FRNRAP. CDR3 DNA sequence: TGTGCTAGTGGTTTGGATGAGAGCTCCTACGAGCAGTACTTC. Protein product: CASGLDESSYEQYF.

This clonotype has at least ten counts. The DNA for the CDR3 is TGTGCCAGCTCGAGGCGCGGGAGCTCCTACAATGAGCAGTTCTTC. As protein: CASSRRGSSYNEQFF. The chain combines TRBV28 with TRBJ2-1; 7 positions match TRBD2. CDR1 MDHEN and CDR2 SYDVKM come from the germline V gene. The CDR3 loop spans 15 amino acids. J was trimmed by 0 bases and V by 8 bases; bases with no gene match: 7. The full variable domain, in which reference TRBV28 and TRBJ2-1 provide the parts outside the CDR3, is DVKVTQSSRYLVKRTGEKVFLECVQDMDHENMFWYRQDPGLGLRLIYFSYDVKMKEKGDIPEGYSVSREKKERFSLILESASTNQTSMYLCASSRRGSSYNEQFFGPGTRLTVL.

The table lists this clonotype with many counts. This chain links TRBV2 with TRBJ1-6; 7 nucleotides line up with TRBD1. There are 20 residues in the CDR3. V lost 1 base to trimming and J lost 4 bases; unmatched junction nucleotides: 16. Germline loops: CDR1 SNHLY, CDR2 FYNNEI. The CDR3 loop reads CASSEDGTEVGELYNSPLHF. Here the CDR3 DNA reads TGTGCCAGCAGTGAAGACGGGACAGAGGTTGGGGAGTTGTATAATTCACCCCTCCACTTT. The whole variable domain, filled in from reference TRBV2 and TRBJ1-6, reads EPEVTQTPSHQVTQMGQEVILRCVPISNHLYFYWYRQILGQKVEFLVSFYNNEISEKSEIFDDQFSVERPDGSNFTLKIRSTKLEDSAMYFCASSEDGTEVGELYNSPLHFGNGTRLTVT.

This clonotype was counted a few times. The chain carries TRBV28 and TRBJ2-3; D unresolved. The germline V and J ends were trimmed by 6 bases and 0 bases, with 16 bases remaining between them. This CDR3 comprises 16 residues. In germline, CDR1 is MDHEN, CDR2 SYDVKM. CDR3 nucleotides: TGTGCCAGCAGCTCCTTAGAGAAGGGAAGCACAGATACGCAGTATTTT. Translated: CASSSLEKGSTDTQYF.

The table lists this clonotype with many counts. The J gene is TRBJ2-5, the V gene TRBV7-8; D is possibly TRBD2 (7 bases). CDR3 length: 11 residues. V was trimmed by 4 bases and J by 12 bases, leaving 12 bases between them. Germline values: CDR1 SGHVS, CDR2 FQNEAQ. CDR3 bases: TGTGCCAGCAGCTCTAGGGGGACTAAGTACTTC. Its protein is CASSSRGTKYF. The whole variable domain, remainder taken from reference TRBV7-8 and TRBJ2-5, is GAGVSQSPRYKVAKRGQDVALRCDPISGHVSLFWYQQALGQGPEFLTYFQNEAQLDKSGLPSDRFFAERPEGSVSTLKIQRTQQEDSAVYLCASSSRGTKYFGPGTRLLVL.

This clonotype has a handful of counts. The V call is TRBV13, the J call TRBJ2-3; 9 positions match TRBD2. Germline V lookup: CDR1 PRHDT, CDR2 FYEKMQ (reference sequence). The length of the CDR3 is 16 residues. J gave up 6 bases and V 0 bases, and 7 bases lay outside the gene matches. CDR3 DNA: TGTGCCAGCAGCTTAGGAGTTAGCGGGAGACGGGATACGCAGTATTTT. This sequence encodes CASSLGVSGRRDTQYF. The complete variable domain, with remaining parts taken from reference TRBV13 and TRBJ2-3, reads AAGVIQSPRHLIKEKRETATLKCYPIPRHDTVYWYQQGPGQDPQFLISFYEKMQSDKGSIPDRFSAQQFSDYHSELNMSSLELGDSALYFCASSLGVSGRRDTQYFGPGTRLTVL.

This clonotype was seen ten or more times. The chain combines TRBV27 with TRBJ2-3; 8 bases are shared with TRBD2. V lost 6 bases, J lost 4 bases, and 6 bases stayed unmatched. This CDR3 comprises 14 residues. Germline V gene sequence: CDR1 MNHEY, CDR2 SMNVEV (reference sequence). As DNA, the CDR3 is TGTGCCAGCAGGAGCGGGAGAAGCGCAGATACGCAGTATTTT. Translating it yields CASRSGRSADTQYF.

This clonotype was counted ten times or more. The genes are TRBV6-2 or TRBV6-3 and TRBJ2-7; either TRBD1 or TRBD2 may fit D (5 bases each). Trimming removed 0 bases at V and 3 bases at J, with 18 bases between. CDR1 MNHEY and CDR2 SVGEGT come from the germline V gene. The CDR3 is 17 residues long. The CDR3 region is CASSYSPGPSLGYEQYF. CDR3 nucleotides: TGTGCCAGCAGTTACTCCCCGGGACCTAGTTTGGGCTACGAGCAGTACTTC.

This clonotype was counted between two and nine times. The CDR3 here is CSVDLANTGELFF. The CDR3 bases are TGCAGCGTTGATTTAGCGAACACCGGGGAGCTGTTTTTT. V and J are TRBV29-1 and TRBJ2-2; D is ambiguous. V lost 3 bases and J 0 bases, leaving 5 bases between the germline ends. Germline assignment: CDR1 SQVTM and CDR2 ANQGSEA. The CDR3 contains 13 residues.

This clonotype was counted a single time. Being one base from a much bigger clone, this may be a read error. This rearrangement joins TRBV2 to TRBJ2-4, with D possibly TRBD1 on 5 matching bases. The V and J ends lost 6 bases and 9 bases respectively, with 12 bases between them. The V gene's germline CDR1 is SNHLY and CDR2 FYNNEI. CDR3 length: 12 amino acids. The CDR3 here is CASSNRSPIQYF. In DNA, the CDR3 is TGTGCCAGCAGCAACAGGAGCCCCATTCAGTACTTC.